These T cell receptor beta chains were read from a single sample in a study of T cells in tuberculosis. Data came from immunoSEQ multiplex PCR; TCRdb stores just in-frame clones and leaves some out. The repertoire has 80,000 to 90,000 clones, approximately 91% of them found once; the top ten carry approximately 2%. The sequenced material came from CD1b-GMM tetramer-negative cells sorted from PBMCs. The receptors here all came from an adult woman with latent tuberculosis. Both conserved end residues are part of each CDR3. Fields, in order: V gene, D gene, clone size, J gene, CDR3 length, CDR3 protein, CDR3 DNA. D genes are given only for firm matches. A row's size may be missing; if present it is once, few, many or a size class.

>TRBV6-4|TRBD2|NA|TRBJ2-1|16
CASSATSGGALNEQFF
TGTGCCAGCAGCGCTACTAGCGGGGGGGCCCTTAATGAGCAGTTCTTC
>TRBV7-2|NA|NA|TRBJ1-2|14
CASSPGRGSVGVTF
TGTGCCAGCAGCCCGGGTAGGGGCAGCGTAGGAGTCACCTTC
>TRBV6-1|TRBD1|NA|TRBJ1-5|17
CASSAPTGEEGYQPQHF
TGTGCCAGCAGTGCCCCGACAGGGGAGGAAGGATATCAGCCCCAGCATTTT
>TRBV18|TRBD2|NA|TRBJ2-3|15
CASSPSLAGVDTQYF
TGTGCCAGCTCACCCTCACTAGCGGGGGTAGATACGCAGTATTTT
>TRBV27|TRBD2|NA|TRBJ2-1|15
CATQLAGGINNEQFF
TGTGCCACCCAACTAGCGGGGGGAATAAACAATGAGCAGTTCTTC
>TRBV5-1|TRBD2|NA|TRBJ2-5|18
CASSFPRVLAGVQETQYF
TGCGCCAGCAGCTTCCCGCGGGTACTAGCGGGGGTCCAAGAGACCCAGTACTTC
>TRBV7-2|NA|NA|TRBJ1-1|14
CASSATRGGLGAFF
TGTGCCAGCAGCGCAACGAGGGGGGGCCTGGGGGCTTTCTTT
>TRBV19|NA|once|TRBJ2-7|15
CASSIVSDTSYEQYF
TGTGCCAGTAGTATAGTCAGTGACACCTCCTACGAGCAGTACTTC
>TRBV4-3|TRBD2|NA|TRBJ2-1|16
CASSQVLGGESSEQFF
TGCGCCAGCAGCCAAGTTTTGGGGGGGGAATCCAGTGAGCAGTTCTTC
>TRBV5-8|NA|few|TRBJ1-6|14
CASSLVQGNSPLHF
TGTGCCAGCAGCTTGGTACAGGGAAATTCACCCCTCCACTTT
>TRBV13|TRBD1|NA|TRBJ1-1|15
CASSSPRDRDTEAFF
TGTGCCAGCAGCTCCCCACGGGACAGAGACACTGAAGCTTTCTTT
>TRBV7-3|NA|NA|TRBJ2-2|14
CASSLIEGTGELFF
TGTGCCAGCAGCTTAATAGAGGGAACCGGGGAGCTGTTTTTT
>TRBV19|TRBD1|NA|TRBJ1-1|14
CASSGRQGSTEAFF
TGTGCCAGTAGTGGCCGACAGGGATCCACTGAAGCTTTCTTT
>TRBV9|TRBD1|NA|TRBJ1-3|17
CASSTSPGQVSGNTIYF
TGTGCCAGCAGCACGTCGCCGGGACAGGTCTCTGGAAACACCATATATTTT
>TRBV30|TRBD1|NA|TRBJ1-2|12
CAFTTGNYGYTF
TGTGCCTTCACGACAGGGAACTATGGCTACACCTTC
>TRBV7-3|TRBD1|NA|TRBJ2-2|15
CASSPGQGFGGELFF
TGTGCCAGCAGCCCCGGACAGGGGTTTGGCGGGGAGCTGTTTTTT
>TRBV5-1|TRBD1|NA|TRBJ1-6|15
CASSLKRGPDSPLHF
TGCGCCAGCAGCTTGAAAAGGGGGCCAGATTCACCCCTCCACTTT
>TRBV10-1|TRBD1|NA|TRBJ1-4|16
CASSESWDRVFEKLFF
TGCGCCAGCAGTGAGTCGTGGGACAGGGTGTTTGAAAAACTGTTTTTT
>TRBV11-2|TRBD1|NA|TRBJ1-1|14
CASSPPRDRVPAFF
TGTGCCAGCAGCCCCCCCCGGGACAGGGTCCCAGCTTTCTTT
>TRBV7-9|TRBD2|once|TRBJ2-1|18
CASSPGTSGARSYNEQFF
TGTGCCAGCAGCCCCGGGACTAGCGGGGCCCGCTCCTACAATGAGCAGTTCTTC